The 2 T cell receptor beta chains presented below share a single source sample, sequenced in a study of OX40 agonist ivuxolimab in advanced cancers. The table came from immunoSEQ multiplex PCR; TCRdb's copy has only in-frame clones and leaves some out. The sample contains 70,000 to 80,000 clones, roughly 93% of which appear only once. The sample consisted of CD4+ or CD8+ T cells sorted from blood, taken in a trial of the OX40 agonist ivuxolimab. The receptors stem from an adult with an advanced solid tumor such as melanoma, head and neck, liver or kidney cancer.

The chain uses TRBV10-2 and TRBJ2-3, with no clear D. The CDR3 contains 17 residues. V was clipped by 2 bases and J by 7 bases, with 22 bases between them. Germline V gene sequence: CDR1 WSHSY, CDR2 SAAADI. The CDR3 region has the DNA TGCGCCAGCAGTGAGCCAACAACTCGGACCTTTTCCTATACGCAGTATTTT. Encoded protein: CASSEPTTRTFSYTQYF.

The V and J genes are TRBV30 and TRBJ1-1, with a possible D match to TRBD1 (5 bases). Between the trimmed V and J ends, which lost 5 bases and 5 bases, there was a span of 15 bases. Germline loops: CDR1 GTSNPN, CDR2 SVGIG (reference sequence). CDR3 length: 13 residues. The CDR3 region is CAWSGGGWTEAFF. CDR3 coding DNA: TGTGCCTGGTCCGGGGGGGGGTGGACTGAAGCTTTCTTT.